This entry describes one T cell receptor (beta chain). This record belongs to a study of T cells in tumors and immune-related adverse events. Only in-frame clones appear in the TCRdb table, and some are missing; sequencing was by immunoSEQ multiplex PCR. The table shows a few thousand clones, with around three fifths occurring only once. CDR1 and CDR2 from the germline V gene are SEHNR and FQNEAQ (reference sequence). V lost 5 bases and J 0 bases, leaving 14 bases between the germline ends. CDR3 length: 16 amino acids. This chain connects TRBV7-9 to TRBJ2-1; D possibly uses TRBD1 or TRBD2 (5 bases each). The material sequenced was gut tissue, taken from a patient treated with anti-PD-1 therapy. This clonotype was obtained from a female donor with metastatic renal cell carcinoma. The CDR3 sequence is CASSDGAVSSYNEQFF. As DNA, the CDR3 is TGTGCCAGCAGCGACGGGGCCGTGAGCTCCTACAATGAGCAGTTCTTC.